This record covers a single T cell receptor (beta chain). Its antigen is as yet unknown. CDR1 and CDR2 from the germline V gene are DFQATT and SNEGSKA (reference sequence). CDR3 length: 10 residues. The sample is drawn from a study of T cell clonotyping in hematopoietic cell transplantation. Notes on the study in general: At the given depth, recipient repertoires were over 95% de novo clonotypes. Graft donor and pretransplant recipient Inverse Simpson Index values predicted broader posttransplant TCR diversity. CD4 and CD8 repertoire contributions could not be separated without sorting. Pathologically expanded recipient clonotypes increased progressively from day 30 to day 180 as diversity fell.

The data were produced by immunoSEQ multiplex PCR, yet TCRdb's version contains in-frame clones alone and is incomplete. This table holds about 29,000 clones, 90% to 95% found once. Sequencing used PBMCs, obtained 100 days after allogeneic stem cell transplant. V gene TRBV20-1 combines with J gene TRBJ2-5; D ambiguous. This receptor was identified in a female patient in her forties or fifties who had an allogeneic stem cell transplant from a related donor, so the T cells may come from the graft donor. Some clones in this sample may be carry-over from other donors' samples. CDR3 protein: CKENSETQYF. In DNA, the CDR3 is TGCAAAGAGAATTCGGAGACCCAGTACTTC.